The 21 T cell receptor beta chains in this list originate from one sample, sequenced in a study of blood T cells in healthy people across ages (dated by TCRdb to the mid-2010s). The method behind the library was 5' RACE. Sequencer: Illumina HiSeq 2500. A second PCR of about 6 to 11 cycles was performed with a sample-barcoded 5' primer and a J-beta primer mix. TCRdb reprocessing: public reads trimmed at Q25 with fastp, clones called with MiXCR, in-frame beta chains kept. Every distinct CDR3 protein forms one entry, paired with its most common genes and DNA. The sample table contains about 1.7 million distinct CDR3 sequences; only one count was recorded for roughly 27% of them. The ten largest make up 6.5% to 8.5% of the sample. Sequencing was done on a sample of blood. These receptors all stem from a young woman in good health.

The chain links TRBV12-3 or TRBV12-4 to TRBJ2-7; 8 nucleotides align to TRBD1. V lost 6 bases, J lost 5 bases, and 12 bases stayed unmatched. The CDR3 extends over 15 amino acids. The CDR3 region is CASRNAGTGNHEQYF. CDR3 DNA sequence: TGTGCCAGCAGGAACGCCGGGACAGGAAACCACGAGCAGTACTTC.

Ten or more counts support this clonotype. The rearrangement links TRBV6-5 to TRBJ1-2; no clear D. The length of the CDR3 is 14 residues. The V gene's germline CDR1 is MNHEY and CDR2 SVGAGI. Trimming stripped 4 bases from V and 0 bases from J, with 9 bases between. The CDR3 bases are TGTGCCAGCAGTTTGCAGTCCTCTAACTATGGCTACACCTTC. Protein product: CASSLQSSNYGYTF.

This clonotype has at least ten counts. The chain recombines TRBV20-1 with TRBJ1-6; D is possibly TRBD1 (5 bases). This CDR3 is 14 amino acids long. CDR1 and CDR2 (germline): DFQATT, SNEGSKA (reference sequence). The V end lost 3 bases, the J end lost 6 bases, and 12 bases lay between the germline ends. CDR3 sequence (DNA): TGCAGTGCTAGGCAGGGTTACATTAATTCACCCCTCCACTTT. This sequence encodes CSARQGYINSPLHF.

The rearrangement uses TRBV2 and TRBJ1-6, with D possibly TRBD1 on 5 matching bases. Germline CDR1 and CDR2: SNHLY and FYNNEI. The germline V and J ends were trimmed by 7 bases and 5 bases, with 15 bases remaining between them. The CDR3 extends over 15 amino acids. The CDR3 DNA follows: TGTGCCAGCACTCCAGGGCCGGGGGATAATTCACCCCTCCACTTT. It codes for CASTPGPGDNSPLHF.

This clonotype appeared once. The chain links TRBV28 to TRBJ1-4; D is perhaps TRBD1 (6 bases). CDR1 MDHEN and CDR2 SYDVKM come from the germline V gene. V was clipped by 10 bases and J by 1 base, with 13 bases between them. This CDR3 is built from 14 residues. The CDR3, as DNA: TGTGCCACCGACAGGAGTGTAACTAATGAAAAACTGTTTTTT. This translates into CATDRSVTNEKLFF.

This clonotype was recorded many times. The chain's CDR3 is CASSLGVAETQYF. For the CDR3, the DNA is TGTGCCAGCAGCTTAGGGGTTGCGGAGACCCAGTACTTC. The chain couples TRBV7-7 to TRBJ2-5; D is uncertain. V lost 1 base, J lost 5 bases, and 8 bases lay in between. The germline V gene has CDR1 SSHAT and CDR2 FNYEAQ (reference sequence). The CDR3 is 13 residues long. The entire variable domain, with the rest obtained from reference TRBV7-7 and TRBJ2-5, is as follows: GAGVSQSPRYKVTKRGQDVTLRCDPISSHATLYWYQQALGQGPEFLTYFNYEAQPDKSGLPSDRFSAERPEGSISTLTIQRTEQRDSAMYRCASSLGVAETQYFGPGTRLLVL.

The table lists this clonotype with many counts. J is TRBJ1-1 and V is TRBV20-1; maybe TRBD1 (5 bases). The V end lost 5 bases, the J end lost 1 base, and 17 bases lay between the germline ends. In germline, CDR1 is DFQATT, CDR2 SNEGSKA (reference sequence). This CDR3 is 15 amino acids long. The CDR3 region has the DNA TGCAGTGCTTCGAGCTTACAGGAGACGAACACTGAAGCTTTCTTT. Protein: CSASSLQETNTEAFF.

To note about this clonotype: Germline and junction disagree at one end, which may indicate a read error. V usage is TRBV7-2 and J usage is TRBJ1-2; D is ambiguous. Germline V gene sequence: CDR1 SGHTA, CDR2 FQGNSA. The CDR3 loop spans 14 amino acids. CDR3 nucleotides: TGTGCCAGCAGCTTAGTGTCCCCGGGCTATGACTACACCTTC. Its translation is CASSLVSPGYDYTF.

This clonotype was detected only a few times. In DNA form, the CDR3 reads TGCAGTGCTAGAGATAAGGTAGCGGGAGGGCCTGAGCAGTTCTTC. Amino acids: CSARDKVAGGPEQFF. The chain has TRBV20-1 and TRBJ2-1, with TRBD2 matching over 11 bases. Germline loops: CDR1 DFQATT, CDR2 SNEGSKA (reference sequence). The CDR3 runs to 15 residues. V was clipped by 0 bases and J by 9 bases; unmatched bases: 7.

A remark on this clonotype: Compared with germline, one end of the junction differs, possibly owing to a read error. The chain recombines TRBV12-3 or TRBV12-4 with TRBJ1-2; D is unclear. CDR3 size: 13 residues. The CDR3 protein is CVSKPGRIYGYTF. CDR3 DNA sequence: TGTGTCAGCAAACCCGGACGGATCTATGGCTACACCTTC.

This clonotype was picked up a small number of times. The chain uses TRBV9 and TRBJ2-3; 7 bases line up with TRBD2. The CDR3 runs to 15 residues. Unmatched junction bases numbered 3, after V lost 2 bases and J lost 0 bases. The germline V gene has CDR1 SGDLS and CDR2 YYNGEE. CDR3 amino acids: CASSVSSGSTDTQYF. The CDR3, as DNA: TGTGCCAGCAGCGTGAGTAGCGGGAGCACAGATACGCAGTATTTT.

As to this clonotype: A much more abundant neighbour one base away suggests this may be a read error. CDR3 nucleotides: TGTGCCAGCAGCTTAGGGGCAGTGAAGAACACTGAAGCTTTCTTT. Translation: CASSLGAVKNTEAFF. The J gene is TRBJ1-1, the V gene TRBV11-2; D uncertain. V dropped 1 base and J dropped 1 base, with 10 bases sitting between them. CDR3 size: 15 residues. Germline V gene sequence: CDR1 SGHAT, CDR2 FQNNGV.

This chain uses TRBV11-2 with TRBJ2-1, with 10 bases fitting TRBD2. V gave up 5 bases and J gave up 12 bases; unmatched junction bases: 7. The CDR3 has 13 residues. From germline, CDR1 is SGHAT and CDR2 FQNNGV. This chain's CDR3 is CASSPGLAARQFF. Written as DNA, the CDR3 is TGTGCCAGCAGCCCAGGACTAGCGGCTCGGCAGTTCTTC.

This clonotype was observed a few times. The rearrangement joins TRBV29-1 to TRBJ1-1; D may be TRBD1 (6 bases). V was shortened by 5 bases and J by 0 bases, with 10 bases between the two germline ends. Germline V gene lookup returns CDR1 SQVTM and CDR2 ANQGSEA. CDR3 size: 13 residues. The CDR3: CSVQGIMNTEAFF. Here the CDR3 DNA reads TGCAGCGTTCAGGGGATCATGAACACTGAAGCTTTCTTT.

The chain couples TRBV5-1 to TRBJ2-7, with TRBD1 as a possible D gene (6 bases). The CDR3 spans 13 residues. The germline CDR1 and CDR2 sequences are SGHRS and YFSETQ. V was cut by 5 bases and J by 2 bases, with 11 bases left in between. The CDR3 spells CASRIPGAYEQYF. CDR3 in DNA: TGCGCCAGCAGAATACCAGGGGCCTACGAGCAGTACTTC.

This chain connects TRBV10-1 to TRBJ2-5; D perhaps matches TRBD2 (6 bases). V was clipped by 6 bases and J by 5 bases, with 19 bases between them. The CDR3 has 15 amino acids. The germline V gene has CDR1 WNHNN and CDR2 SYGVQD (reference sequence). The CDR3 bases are TGCGCCAGCAGAAGGCCCGGCGGGGTAAAGGAGACCCAGTACTTC. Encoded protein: CASRRPGGVKETQYF.

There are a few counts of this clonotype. CDR3 residues: CASSLEAGGWRADTQYF. As DNA, the CDR3 is TGTGCCAGCAGCTTAGAAGCGGGCGGTTGGAGGGCAGATACGCAGTATTTT. This rearrangement joins TRBV7-2 to TRBJ2-3; possible D gene TRBD2, 6 bases. This CDR3 is built from 17 residues. V was trimmed by 1 base and J by 4 bases, leaving 18 bases between them. Germline CDR1 and CDR2: SGHTA and FQGNSA.

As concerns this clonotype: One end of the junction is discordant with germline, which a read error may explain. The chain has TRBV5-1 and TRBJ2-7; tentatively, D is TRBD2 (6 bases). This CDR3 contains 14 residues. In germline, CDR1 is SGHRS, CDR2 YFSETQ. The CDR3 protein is CAGSLGLFNYEQYF. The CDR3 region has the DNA TGCGCCGGCAGCTTGGGACTGTTCAACTACGAGCAGTACTTC.

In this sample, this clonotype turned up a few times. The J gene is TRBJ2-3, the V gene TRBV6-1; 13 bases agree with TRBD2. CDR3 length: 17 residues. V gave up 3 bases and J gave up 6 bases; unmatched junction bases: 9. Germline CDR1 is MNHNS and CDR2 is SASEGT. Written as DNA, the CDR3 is TGTGCCAGCAGTGACCGACTAGCGGGGGGAGAGTTGGATACGCAGTATTTT. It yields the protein CASSDRLAGGELDTQYF.

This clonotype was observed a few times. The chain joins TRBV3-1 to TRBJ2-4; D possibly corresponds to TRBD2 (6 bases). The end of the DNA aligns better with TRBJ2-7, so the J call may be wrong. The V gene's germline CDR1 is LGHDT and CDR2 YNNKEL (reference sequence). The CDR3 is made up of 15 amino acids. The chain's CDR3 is CASSQDSGGGYEQYF. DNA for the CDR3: TGTGCCAGCAGCCAAGATAGCGGTGGTGGGTACGAGCAGTACTTC.

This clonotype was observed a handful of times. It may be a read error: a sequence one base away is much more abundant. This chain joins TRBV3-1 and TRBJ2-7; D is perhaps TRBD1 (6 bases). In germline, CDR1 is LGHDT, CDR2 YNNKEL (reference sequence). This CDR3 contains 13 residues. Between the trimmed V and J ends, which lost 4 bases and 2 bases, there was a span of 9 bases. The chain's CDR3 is CASSRRTAYEQYF. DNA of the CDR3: TGTGCCAGCAGCCGAAGGACAGCCTACGAGCAGTACTTC.